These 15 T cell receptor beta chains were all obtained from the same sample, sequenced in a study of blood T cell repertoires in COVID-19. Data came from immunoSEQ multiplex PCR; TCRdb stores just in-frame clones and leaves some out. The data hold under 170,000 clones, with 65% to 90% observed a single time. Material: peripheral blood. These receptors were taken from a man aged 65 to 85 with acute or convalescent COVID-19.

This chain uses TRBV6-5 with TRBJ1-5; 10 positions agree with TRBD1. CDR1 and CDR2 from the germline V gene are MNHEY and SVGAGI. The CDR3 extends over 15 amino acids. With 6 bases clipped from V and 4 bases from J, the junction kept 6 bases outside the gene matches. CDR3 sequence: CASSARTGGNQPQHF. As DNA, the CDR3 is TGTGCCAGCAGCGCCCGGACAGGGGGGAATCAGCCCCAGCATTTT.

CDR3 amino acids: CASSPPVGGMGTEAFF. The CDR3 DNA reads as TGTGCCAGCTCACCACCCGTGGGGGGGATGGGCACTGAAGCTTTCTTT. This rearrangement joins TRBV18 to TRBJ1-1; weak D call: TRBD1 (5 bases). Germline values: CDR1 KGHSH, CDR2 LQKENI. The CDR3 sequence is 16 residues long. V lost 0 bases to trimming and J lost 4 bases, with 15 bases between them.

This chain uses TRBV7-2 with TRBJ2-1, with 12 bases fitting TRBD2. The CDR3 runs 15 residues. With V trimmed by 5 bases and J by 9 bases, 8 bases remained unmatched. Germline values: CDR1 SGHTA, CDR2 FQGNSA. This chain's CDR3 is CASSESSGRVGEQFF. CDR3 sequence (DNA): TGTGCCAGCAGCGAATCTAGCGGGAGGGTTGGTGAGCAGTTCTTC.

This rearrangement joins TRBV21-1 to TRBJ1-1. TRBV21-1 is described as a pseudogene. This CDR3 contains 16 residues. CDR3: CASRLAVATIRTEAFF. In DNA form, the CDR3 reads TGTGCCAGCAGATTGGCGGTAGCTACAATTCGCACTGAAGCTTTCTTT.

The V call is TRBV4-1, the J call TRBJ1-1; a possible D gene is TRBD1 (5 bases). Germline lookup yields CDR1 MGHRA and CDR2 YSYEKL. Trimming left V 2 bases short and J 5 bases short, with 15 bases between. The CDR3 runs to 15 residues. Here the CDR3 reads CASSQPSQGATEAFF. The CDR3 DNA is TGCGCCAGCAGCCAACCCTCCCAGGGCGCGACTGAAGCTTTCTTT.

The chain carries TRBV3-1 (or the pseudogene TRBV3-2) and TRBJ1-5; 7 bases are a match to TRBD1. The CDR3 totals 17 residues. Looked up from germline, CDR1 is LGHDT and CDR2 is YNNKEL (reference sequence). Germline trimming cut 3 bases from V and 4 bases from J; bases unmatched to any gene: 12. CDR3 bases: TGTGCCAGCAGCCATGGGACCACAGGGGATTGGAATCAGCCCCAGCATTTT. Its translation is CASSHGTTGDWNQPQHF.

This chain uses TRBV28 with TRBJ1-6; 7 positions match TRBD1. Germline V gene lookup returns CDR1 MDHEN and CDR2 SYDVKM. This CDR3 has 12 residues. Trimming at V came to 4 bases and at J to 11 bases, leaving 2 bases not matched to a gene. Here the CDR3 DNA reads TGTGCCAGCAGTTCGGGACAGCCACCCCTCCACTTT. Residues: CASSSGQPPLHF.

The CDR3 sequence: CASSQAGTSNNEQYF. Written as DNA, the CDR3 is TGTGCCAGCAGCCAGGCCGGGACTAGTAACAACGAGCAGTACTTC. This sequence joins TRBV5-4 and TRBJ2-7, with 8 bases that match TRBD2. J gave up 5 bases and V 4 bases, and 11 bases lay outside the gene matches. This CDR3 is 15 amino acids long. Germline V CDR1 and CDR2: SGHNT, YYREEE (reference sequence).

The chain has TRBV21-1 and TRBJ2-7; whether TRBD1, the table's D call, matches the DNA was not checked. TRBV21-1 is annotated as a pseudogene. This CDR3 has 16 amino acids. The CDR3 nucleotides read TGTGCCAGCAGCAGGGCACTCAGGGGTCAGTCCTACGAGCAGTACTTC. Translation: CASSRALRGQSYEQYF.

CDR3 nucleotide sequence: TGTGCCAGCAGCCTCTTCGGAGGCGCAGATACGCAGTATTTT. It translates to CASSLFGGADTQYF. This rearrangement joins TRBV6-4 to TRBJ2-3, with TRBD2 as a possible D gene (5 bases). From germline, CDR1 is MRHNA and CDR2 SNTAGT. The CDR3 sequence is 14 residues long. V lost 6 bases to trimming and J lost 4 bases, with 14 bases between them.

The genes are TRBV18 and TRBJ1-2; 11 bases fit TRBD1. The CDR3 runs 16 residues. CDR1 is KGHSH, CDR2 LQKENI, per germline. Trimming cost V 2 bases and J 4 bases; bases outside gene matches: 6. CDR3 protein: CASSPMDRGRGYGYTF. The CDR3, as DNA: TGTGCCAGCTCACCAATGGACAGGGGGCGCGGCTATGGCTACACCTTC. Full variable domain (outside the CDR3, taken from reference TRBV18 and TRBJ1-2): NAGVMQNPRHLVRRRGQEARLRCSPMKGHSHVYWYRQLPEEGLKFMVYLQKENIIDESGMPKERFSAEFPKEGPSILRIQQVVRGDSAAYFCASSPMDRGRGYGYTFGSGTRLTVV.

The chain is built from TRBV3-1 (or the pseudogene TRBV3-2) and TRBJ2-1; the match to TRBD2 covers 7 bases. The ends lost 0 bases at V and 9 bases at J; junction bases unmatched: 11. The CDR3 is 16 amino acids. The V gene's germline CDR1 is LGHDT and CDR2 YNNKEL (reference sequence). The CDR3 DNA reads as TGTGCCAGCAGCCAAGAAGGAAGCGGGACTGTTGGTGAGCAGTTCTTC. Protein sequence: CASSQEGSGTVGEQFF.

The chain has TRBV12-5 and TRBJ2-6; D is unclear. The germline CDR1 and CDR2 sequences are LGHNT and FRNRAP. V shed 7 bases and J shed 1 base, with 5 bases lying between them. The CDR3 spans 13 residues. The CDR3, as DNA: TGTGCTAGTGCCCCTTCTGGGGCCAACGTCCTGACTTTC. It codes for CASAPSGANVLTF.

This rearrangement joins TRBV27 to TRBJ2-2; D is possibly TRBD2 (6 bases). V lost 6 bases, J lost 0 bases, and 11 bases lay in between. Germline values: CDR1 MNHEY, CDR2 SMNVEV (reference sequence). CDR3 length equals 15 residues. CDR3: CASRLGTSNTGELFF. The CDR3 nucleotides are TGTGCCAGCAGACTTGGGACTTCGAACACCGGGGAGCTGTTTTTT.

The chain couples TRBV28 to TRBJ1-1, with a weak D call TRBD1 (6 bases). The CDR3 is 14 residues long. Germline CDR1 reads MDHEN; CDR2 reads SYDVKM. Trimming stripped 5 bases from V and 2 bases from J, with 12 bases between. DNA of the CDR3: TGTGCCAGCAGTCTAAACAGGGTTAACACTGAAGCTTTCTTT. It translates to CASSLNRVNTEAFF.